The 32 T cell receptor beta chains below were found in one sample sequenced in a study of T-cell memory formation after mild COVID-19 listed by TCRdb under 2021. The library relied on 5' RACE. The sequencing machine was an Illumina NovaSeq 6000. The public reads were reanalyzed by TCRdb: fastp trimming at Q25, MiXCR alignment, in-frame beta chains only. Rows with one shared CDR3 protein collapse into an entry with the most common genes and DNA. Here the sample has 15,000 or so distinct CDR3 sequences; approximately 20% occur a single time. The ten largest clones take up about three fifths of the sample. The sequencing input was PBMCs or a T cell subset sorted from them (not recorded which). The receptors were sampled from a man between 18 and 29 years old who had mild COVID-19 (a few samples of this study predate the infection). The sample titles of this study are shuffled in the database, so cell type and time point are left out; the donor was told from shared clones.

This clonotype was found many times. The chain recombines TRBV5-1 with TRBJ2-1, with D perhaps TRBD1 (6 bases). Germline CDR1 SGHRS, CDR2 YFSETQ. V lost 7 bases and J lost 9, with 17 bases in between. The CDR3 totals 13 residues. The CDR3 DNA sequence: TGCGCCAGCGAGGACCAGGGGTCCGGTGAGCAGTTCTTC. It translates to CASEDQGSGEQFF.

As DNA, the CDR3 is TGTGCCAGCAGCTTATCTACCTCTGGAAACACCATATATTTT. Translating gives CASSLSTSGNTIYF. This chain connects TRBV7-9 to TRBJ1-3, with unresolved D. The CDR3 loop spans 14 amino acids. CDR1 and CDR2 (germline): SEHNR, FQNEAQ (reference sequence). The V end was cut by 2 bases, the J end by 0 bases, with 5 bases between.

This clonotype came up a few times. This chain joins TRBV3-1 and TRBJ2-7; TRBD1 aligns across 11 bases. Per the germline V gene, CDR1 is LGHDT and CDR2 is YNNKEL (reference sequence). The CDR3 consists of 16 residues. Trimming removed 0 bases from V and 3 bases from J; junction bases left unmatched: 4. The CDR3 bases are TGTGCCAGCAGCCAAGATGGAGGGACAGGGGGCTACGAGCAGTACTTC. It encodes CASSQDGGTGGYEQYF.

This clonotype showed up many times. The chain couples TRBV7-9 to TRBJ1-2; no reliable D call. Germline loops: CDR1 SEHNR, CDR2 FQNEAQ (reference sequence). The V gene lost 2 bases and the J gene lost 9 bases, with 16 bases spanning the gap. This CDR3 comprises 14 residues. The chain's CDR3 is CASSLIHQIQCYTF. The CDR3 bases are TGTGCCAGCAGCTTAATCCACCAGATTCAGTGCTACACCTTC.

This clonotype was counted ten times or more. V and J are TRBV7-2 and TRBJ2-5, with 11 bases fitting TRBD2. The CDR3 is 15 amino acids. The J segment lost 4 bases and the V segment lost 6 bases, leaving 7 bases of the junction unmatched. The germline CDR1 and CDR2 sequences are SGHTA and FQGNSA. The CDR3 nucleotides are TGTGCCAGCAGACCTAGCGGGGGGTTCGTAGAGACCCAGTACTTC. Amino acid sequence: CASRPSGGFVETQYF.

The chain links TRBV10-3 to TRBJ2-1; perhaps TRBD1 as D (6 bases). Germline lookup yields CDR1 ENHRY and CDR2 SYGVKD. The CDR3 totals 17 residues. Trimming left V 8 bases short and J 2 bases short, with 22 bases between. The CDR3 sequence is CAIASGQRLMAYNEQFF. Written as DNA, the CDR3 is TGTGCCATCGCTTCGGGACAAAGATTAATGGCCTACAATGAGCAGTTCTTC.

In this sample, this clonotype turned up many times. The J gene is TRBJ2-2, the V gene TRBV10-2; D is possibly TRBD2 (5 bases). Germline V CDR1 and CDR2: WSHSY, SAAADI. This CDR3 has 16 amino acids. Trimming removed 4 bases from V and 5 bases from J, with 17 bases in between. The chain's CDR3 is CASSGPEGLTTGELFF. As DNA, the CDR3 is TGCGCCAGCAGTGGGCCCGAGGGTTTAACAACCGGGGAGCTGTTTTTT.

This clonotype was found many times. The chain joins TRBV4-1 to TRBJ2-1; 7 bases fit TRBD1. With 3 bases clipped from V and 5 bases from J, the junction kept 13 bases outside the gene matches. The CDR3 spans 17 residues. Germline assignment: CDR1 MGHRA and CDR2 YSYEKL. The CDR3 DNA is TGCGCCAGCAGCCACCCTTACGGGACAGAAAGAGACAATGAGCAGTTCTTC. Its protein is CASSHPYGTERDNEQFF.

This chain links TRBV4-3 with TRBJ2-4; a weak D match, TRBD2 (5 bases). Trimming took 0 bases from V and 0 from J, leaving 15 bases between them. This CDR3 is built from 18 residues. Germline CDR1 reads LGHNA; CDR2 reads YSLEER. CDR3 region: CASSQDVGRTLAKNIQYF. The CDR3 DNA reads TGCGCCAGCAGCCAAGACGTGGGGAGAACTTTAGCCAAAAACATTCAGTACTTC.

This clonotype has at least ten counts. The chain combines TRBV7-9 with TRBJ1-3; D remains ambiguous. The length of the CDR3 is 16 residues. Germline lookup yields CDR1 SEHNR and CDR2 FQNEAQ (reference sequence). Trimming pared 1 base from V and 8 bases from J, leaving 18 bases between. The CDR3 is CASSLGRADLSDTIYF. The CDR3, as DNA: TGTGCCAGCAGCTTAGGCCGAGCGGACCTTTCGGACACCATATATTTT.

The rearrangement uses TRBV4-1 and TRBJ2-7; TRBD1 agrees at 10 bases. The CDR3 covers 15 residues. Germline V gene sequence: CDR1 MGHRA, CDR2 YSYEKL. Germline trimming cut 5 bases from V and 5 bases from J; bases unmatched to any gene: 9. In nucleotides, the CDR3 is TGCGCCAGCAGCTCTCATGGGACAGGGGTGGACGAGCAGTACTTC. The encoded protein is CASSSHGTGVDEQYF.

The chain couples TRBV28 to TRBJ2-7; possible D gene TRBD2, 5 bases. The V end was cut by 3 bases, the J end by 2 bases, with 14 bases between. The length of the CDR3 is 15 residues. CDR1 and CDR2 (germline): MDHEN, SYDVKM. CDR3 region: CASSLAHGGPYEQYV. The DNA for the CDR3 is TGTGCCAGCAGTTTGGCGCATGGAGGACCCTACGAGCAGTACGTC.

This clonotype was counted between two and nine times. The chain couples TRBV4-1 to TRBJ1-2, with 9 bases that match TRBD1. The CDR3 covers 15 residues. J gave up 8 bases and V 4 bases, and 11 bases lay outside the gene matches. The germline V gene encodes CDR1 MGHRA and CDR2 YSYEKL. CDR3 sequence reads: CASSRDPGQGYGYTF. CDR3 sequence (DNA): TGCGCCAGCAGCCGAGATCCGGGACAGGGCTACGGCTACACCTTC.

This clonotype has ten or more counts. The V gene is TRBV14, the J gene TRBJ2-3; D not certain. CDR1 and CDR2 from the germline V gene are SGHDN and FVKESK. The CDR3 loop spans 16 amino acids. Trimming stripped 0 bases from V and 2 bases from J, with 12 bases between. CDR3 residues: CASSQERFSHTDTQYF. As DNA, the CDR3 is TGTGCCAGCAGCCAAGAGCGGTTTTCTCACACAGATACGCAGTATTTT.

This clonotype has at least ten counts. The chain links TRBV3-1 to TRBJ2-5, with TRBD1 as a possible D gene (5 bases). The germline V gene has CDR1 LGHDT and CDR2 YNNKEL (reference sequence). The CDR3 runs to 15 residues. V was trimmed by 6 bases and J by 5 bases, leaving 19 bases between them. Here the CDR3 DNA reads TGTGCCAGCAGAGGTGCGCAGGGCCTTGGTGAGACCCAGTACTTC. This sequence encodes CASRGAQGLGETQYF.

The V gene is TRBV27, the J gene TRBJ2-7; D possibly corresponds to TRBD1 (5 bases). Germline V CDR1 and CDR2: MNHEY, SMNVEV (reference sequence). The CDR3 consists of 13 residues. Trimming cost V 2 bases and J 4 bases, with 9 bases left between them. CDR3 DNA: TGTGCCAGCAGTTTACGGGCAGGGTACGAGCAGTACTTC. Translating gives CASSLRAGYEQYF.

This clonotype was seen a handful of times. CDR3 protein: CASSREAIYGYTF. CDR3 in DNA: TGTGCCAGCTCGAGGGAGGCAATTTATGGCTACACCTTC. The rearrangement joins TRBV9 to TRBJ1-2; D not certain. V was shortened by 7 bases and J by 5 bases, with 15 bases between the two germline ends. CDR3 length: 13 residues. In germline, CDR1 is SGDLS, CDR2 YYNGEE.

Here the CDR3 DNA reads TGTGCCAGCAGACCCTGGGTTAGCGGGGTGAATCAAGAGACCCAGTACTTC. Protein: CASRPWVSGVNQETQYF. J is TRBJ2-5 and V is TRBV7-6, with 8 bases matching TRBD2. The J segment lost 2 bases and the V segment lost 6 bases, leaving 14 bases of the junction unmatched. Germline-derived CDR1 and CDR2 are SGHVS and FNYEAQ. This CDR3 comprises 17 residues.

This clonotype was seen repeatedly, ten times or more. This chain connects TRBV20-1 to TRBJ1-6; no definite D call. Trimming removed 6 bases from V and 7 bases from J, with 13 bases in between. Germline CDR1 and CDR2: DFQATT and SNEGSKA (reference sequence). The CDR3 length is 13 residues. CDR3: CSAPNYPNSPLHF. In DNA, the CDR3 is TGCAGTGCGCCCAACTATCCCAATTCACCCCTCCACTTT.

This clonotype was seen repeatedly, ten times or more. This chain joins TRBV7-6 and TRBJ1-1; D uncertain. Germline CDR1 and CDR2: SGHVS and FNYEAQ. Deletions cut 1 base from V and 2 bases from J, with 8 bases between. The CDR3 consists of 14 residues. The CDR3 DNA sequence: TGTGCCAGCAGCTTAGGAGGGCTCAACACTGAAGCTTTCTTT. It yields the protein CASSLGGLNTEAFF.

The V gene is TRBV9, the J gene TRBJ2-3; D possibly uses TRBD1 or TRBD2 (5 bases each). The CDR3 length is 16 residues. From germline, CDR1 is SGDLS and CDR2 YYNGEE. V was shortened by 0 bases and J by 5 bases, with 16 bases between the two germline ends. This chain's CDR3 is CASSVEPGLVKDTQYF. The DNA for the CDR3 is TGTGCCAGCAGCGTAGAACCGGGGCTAGTTAAAGATACGCAGTATTTT.

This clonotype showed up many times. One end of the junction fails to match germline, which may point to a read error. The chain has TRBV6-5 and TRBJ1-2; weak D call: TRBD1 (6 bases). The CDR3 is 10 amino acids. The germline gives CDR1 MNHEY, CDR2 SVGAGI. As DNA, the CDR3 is TGTGCCAGCAGCCCTCGGGCAGGGGTTTTC. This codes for CASSPRAGVF.

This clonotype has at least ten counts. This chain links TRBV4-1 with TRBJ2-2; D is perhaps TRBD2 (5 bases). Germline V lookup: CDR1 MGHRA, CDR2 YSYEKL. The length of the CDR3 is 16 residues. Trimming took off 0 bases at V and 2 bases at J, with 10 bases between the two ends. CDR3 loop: CASSQDREINTGELFF. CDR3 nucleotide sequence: TGCGCCAGCAGCCAAGATAGGGAGATAAACACCGGGGAGCTGTTTTTT.

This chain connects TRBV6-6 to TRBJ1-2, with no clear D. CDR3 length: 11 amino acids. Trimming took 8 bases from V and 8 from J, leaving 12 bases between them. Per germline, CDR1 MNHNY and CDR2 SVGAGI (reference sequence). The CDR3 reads CASREVNGYTF. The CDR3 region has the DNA TGTGCCAGCCGTGAGGTGAACGGCTACACCTTC.

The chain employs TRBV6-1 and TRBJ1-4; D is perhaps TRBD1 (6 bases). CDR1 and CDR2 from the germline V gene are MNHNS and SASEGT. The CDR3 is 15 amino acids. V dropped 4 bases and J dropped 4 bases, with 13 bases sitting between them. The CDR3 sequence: CASSGIRGNNEKLFF. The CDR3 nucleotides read TGTGCCAGCAGTGGGATTAGGGGGAATAATGAAAAACTGTTTTTT.

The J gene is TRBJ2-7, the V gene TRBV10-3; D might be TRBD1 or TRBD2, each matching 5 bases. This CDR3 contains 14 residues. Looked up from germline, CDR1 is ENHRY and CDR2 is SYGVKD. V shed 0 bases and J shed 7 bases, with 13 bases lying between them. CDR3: CAISESGTPQEQYF. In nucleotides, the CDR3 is TGTGCCATCAGTGAGTCCGGGACCCCGCAAGAGCAGTACTTC.

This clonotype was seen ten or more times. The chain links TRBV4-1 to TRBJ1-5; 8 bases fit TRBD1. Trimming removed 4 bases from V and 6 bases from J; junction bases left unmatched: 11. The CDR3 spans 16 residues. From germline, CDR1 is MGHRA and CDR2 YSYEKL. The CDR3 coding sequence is TGCGCCAGCAGCCTTACAACCACAGGGGGGAGTCAGCCCCAGCATTTT. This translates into CASSLTTTGGSQPQHF.

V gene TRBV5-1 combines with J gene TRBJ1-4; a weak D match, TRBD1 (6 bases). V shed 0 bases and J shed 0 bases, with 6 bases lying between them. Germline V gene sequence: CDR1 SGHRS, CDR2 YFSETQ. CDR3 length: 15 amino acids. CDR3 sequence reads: CASSLEGATNEKLFF. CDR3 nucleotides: TGCGCCAGCAGCTTGGAGGGGGCAACTAATGAAAAACTGTTTTTT.

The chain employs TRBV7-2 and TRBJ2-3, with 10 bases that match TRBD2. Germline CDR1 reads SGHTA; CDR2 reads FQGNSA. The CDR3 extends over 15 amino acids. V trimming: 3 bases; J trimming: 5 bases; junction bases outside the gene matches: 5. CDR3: CASSFLAGVGDTQYF. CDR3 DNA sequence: TGTGCCAGCAGCTTTCTAGCGGGGGTGGGAGATACGCAGTATTTT.

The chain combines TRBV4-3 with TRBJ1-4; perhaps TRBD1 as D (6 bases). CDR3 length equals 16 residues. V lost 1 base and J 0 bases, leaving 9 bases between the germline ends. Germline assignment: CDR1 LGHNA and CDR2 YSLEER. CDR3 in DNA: TGCGCCAGCAGCCAAGGACAGGAGTCAACTAATGAAAAACTGTTTTTT. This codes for CASSQGQESTNEKLFF.

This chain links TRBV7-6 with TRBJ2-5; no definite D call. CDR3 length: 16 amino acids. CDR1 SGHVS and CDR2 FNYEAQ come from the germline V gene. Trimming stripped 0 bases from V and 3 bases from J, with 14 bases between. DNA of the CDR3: TGTGCCAGCAGCTTAGCGCTAAGGGTAGGAAAAGAGACCCAGTACTTC. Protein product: CASSLALRVGKETQYF.

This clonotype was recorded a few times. The DNA for the CDR3 is TGTGCCAGCAGTGAACATGCCCCGGAGTTCTTC. Amino acids: CASSEHAPEFF. V gene TRBV2 combines with J gene TRBJ2-1; D remains unclear. The ends were cut back, 2 bases at V and 14 bases at J, with 10 bases in the middle. The CDR3 has 11 residues. Germline loops: CDR1 SNHLY, CDR2 FYNNEI.